The 3 T cell receptor beta chains presented below share a single source sample, sequenced in a study of shared clonotypes between healthy human individuals. Produced via immunoSEQ multiplex PCR; TCRdb's table is partial and in-frame only. The table lists roughly 2.1 million clones, about 93% of them singletons, with 1.5% to 2% in the top ten. It was CD45RO-negative cells, positively selected for CCR7, that made up naive CD8 cells, with terminally differentiated effector memory CD45RA+ cells excluded. Source material: naive CD8+ T cells from PBMCs. Every receptor here comes from a man younger than 35 in good health. Some clones in this sample may be carry-over from other donors' samples.

This chain links TRBV6-5 with TRBJ2-7; 9 bases are a match to TRBD2. V was pared by 0 bases and J by 7 bases, with 7 bases of the junction left unmatched. CDR3 length: 15 amino acids. The germline CDR1 and CDR2 sequences are MNHEY and SVGAGI. Written as DNA, the CDR3 is TGTGCCAGCAGTTACTCGCTAGCGGGAACTGAAGAGCAGTACTTC. It is translated as CASSYSLAGTEEQYF.

This clone was seen just once. The same CDR3 is also encoded by other DNA sequences in this sample. The rearrangement joins TRBV5-1 to TRBJ2-7, with a tentative D call TRBD1 (6 bases). Germline V gives CDR1 SGHRS, CDR2 YFSETQ. This CDR3 comprises 14 residues. The germline V and J ends were trimmed by 3 bases and 0 bases, with 10 bases remaining between them. CDR3 loop: CASSSWTDSYEQYF. As DNA, the CDR3 is TGCGCCAGCAGCTCCTGGACAGACTCCTACGAGCAGTACTTC.

In the case of this clone: This specimen includes other DNA sequences encoding the same CDR3. This chain links TRBV7-2 with TRBJ2-1, with 10 bases identical to TRBD2. Per the germline V gene, CDR1 is SGHTA and CDR2 is FQGNSA. The J segment lost 4 bases and the V segment lost 5 bases, leaving 5 bases of the junction unmatched. The CDR3 loop spans 15 amino acids. In DNA, the CDR3 is TGTGCCAGCAGCCCAGGACTAGCGGTTTACAATGAGCAGTTCTTC. Its protein is CASSPGLAVYNEQFF.